This T cell receptor beta chain derives from a study of cytomegalovirus exposure and HLA in healthy donors. The CDR3 totals 15 residues. The junction had 3 bases not matched to a gene; V was cut back by 2 bases and J by 3 bases. Germline lookup yields CDR1 MNHEY and CDR2 SVGAGI. With 60 Vbeta and 13 Jbeta primers, the PCR was carried out. Profiling relied on immunoSEQ multiplex PCR, and the TCRdb table lists in-frame clones only, not all of them. The profile shows about 130,000 clones, about 78% of them singletons. This clone came up a few times. The rearrangement uses TRBV6-5 and TRBJ1-3; TRBD1 agrees at 8 bases. Input material: PBMCs. The sequence derives from a human donor in good health. This CDR3 reads CASSYRTGGGNTIYF. The CDR3 bases are TGTGCCAGCAGTTACCGTACAGGGGGTGGAAACACCATATATTTT.